The rows below give T cell receptor beta chains drawn from one sample of a study of cytomegalovirus exposure and HLA in healthy donors. Sequenced by immunoSEQ multiplex PCR; TCRdb stores in-frame clones only, minus some. The data contain roughly 140,000 clones, around 87% of them seen just once; the ten biggest clones take up 8.7%. Sequencing was carried out using PBMCs. Receptors were obtained from a man in his late teens or twenties in good health and CMV-seropositive. Each CDR3 is given with its conserved first and last residue. The D gene is left open where the match is weak. Expanded clones are given a class, and other clones once, few, many or no size at all.

V	size	J	D	CDR3	DNA
TRBV30	NA	TRBJ2-5	TRBD2	CAWSKLAGEETQYF	TGTGCCTGGAGTAAACTAGCGGGGGAAGAGACCCAGTACTTC
TRBV19	NA	TRBJ1-4	NA	CASSPEQATNEKLFF	TGTGCCAGTAGTCCCGAGCAGGCAACTAATGAAAAACTGTTTTTT
TRBV14	NA	TRBJ2-7	TRBD1	CASSQPGQGSHEQYF	TGTGCCAGCAGCCAACCGGGACAGGGGTCCCACGAGCAGTACTTC
TRBV7-9	NA	TRBJ1-4	NA	CASSSGLHEKLFF	TGTGCCAGCAGCTCAGGGTTGCATGAAAAACTGTTTTTT
TRBV21-1	NA	TRBJ2-7	NA	CASSKDWGTGWPYEQYF	TGTGCCAGCAGCAAAGACTGGGGGACAGGGTGGCCCTACGAGCAGTACTTC
TRBV6-5	few	TRBJ2-7	NA	CASSYGPGTYEQYF	TGTGCCAGCAGTTACGGGCCTGGGACATACGAGCAGTACTTC
TRBV5-1	NA	TRBJ2-3	TRBD2	CASSFRGRVLAGETDTQYF	TGCGCCAGCAGCTTCCGGGGGCGGGTACTAGCGGGAGAAACAGATACGCAGTATTTT
TRBV6-6	NA	TRBJ2-2	TRBD2	CASSYVGGPPGELFF	TGTGCCAGCAGTTATGTGGGAGGGCCCCCCGGGGAGCTGTTTTTT
TRBV27	NA	TRBJ2-5	TRBD1	CASCRGPGETQYF	TGTGCCAGCTGCAGGGGGCCGGGAGAGACCCAGTACTTC
TRBV27	NA	TRBJ2-1	NA	CASSSGTKQFF	TGTGCCAGCAGTTCAGGGACAAAGCAGTTCTTC
TRBV5-4	NA	TRBJ2-3	TRBD2	CASSPGASGSFRTDTQYF	TGTGCCAGCAGCCCCGGGGCTAGCGGGTCCTTCCGCACAGATACGCAGTATTTT
TRBV5-1	NA	TRBJ1-1	NA	CASSLYSSSDTVNTEAFF	TGCGCCAGCAGCTTGTACTCTTCGTCGGACACCGTGAACACTGAAGCTTTCTTT
TRBV7-9	NA	TRBJ1-4	NA	CASRAFKSNEKLFF	TGTGCCAGCAGGGCCTTTAAATCTAATGAAAAACTGTTTTTT
TRBV7-6	NA	TRBJ2-7	TRBD2	CASSLDAGAYEQYF	TGTGCCAGCAGCTTAGACGCGGGAGCCTACGAGCAGTACTTC
TRBV28	NA	TRBJ1-6	TRBD1	CASSWGAQGVVFNSPLHF	TGTGCCAGCAGTTGGGGGGCACAGGGGGTGGTTTTTAATTCACCCCTCCACTTT
TRBV7-3	once	TRBJ2-4	TRBD2	CASSPGTSLDIQYF	TGTGCCAGCAGCCCGGGGACTAGCCTTGACATTCAGTACTTC
TRBV30	NA	TRBJ1-4	NA	CAWSVRGVRGEKLFF	TGTGCCTGGAGTGTACGGGGGGTGAGGGGTGAAAAACTGTTTTTT
TRBV6-6	NA	TRBJ1-2	TRBD1	CASSYNLDRENGYTF	TGTGCCAGCAGTTATAACCTGGACAGGGAGAATGGCTACACCTTC
TRBV29-1	NA	TRBJ2-7	TRBD1	CSVDRGGQDEQYF	TGCAGCGTCGACAGGGGAGGTCAGGACGAGCAGTACTTC
TRBV7-9	few	TRBJ2-7	NA	CASSSPPLRGEQYF	TGTGCCAGCAGCTCCCCGCCCCTCCGGGGGGAGCAGTACTTC
TRBV19	NA	TRBJ1-6	TRBD1	CASSLSGTGARGSPLHF	TGTGCCAGTAGTCTCTCCGGGACAGGGGCCAGGGGTTCACCCCTCCACTTT
TRBV6-5	NA	TRBJ2-5	TRBD1	CASTLGQRKETQYF	TGTGCCAGCACCCTGGGACAGCGAAAAGAGACCCAGTACTTC
TRBV27	NA	TRBJ2-2	NA	CASSFKAGWAGELFF	TGTGCCAGCAGTTTTAAGGCAGGGTGGGCCGGGGAGCTGTTTTTT
TRBV2	NA	TRBJ2-7	TRBD1	CASGAGQGYEQYF	TGTGCCAGCGGGGCGGGACAGGGCTACGAGCAGTACTTC
TRBV28	NA	TRBJ1-1	NA	CASSLFGGGSTEAFF	TGTGCCAGCAGTTTATTTGGGGGAGGAAGCACTGAAGCTTTCTTT
TRBV11-3	NA	TRBJ2-2	TRBD1	CASSFSGQGTGELFF	TGTGCCAGCAGCTTCTCGGGACAGGGCACCGGGGAGCTGTTTTTT
TRBV30	NA	TRBJ1-5	NA	CAWSVQAVGQPQHF	TGTGCCTGGAGTGTACAGGCAGTTGGGCAGCCCCAGCATTTT
TRBV27	NA	TRBJ2-7	NA	CASSYNTNYEQYF	TGTGCCAGCAGTTACAACACTAACTACGAGCAGTACTTC
TRBV18	NA	TRBJ1-5	TRBD1	CASSPPLSGQGNQPQHF	TGTGCCAGCTCACCACCCTTGTCGGGACAGGGCAATCAGCCCCAGCATTTT
TRBV2	few	TRBJ1-2	NA	CASRGGDGYTF	TGTGCCAGCCGGGGAGGGGATGGCTACACCTTC
TRBV29-1	once	TRBJ1-2	NA	CSAQFGEGYGYTF	TGCAGCGCCCAATTTGGGGAGGGCTATGGCTACACCTTC
TRBV2	few	TRBJ1-3	NA	CASRGGNAGNTIYF	TGTGCCAGCAGGGGGGGAAATGCTGGAAACACCATATATTTT
TRBV27	NA	TRBJ1-2	TRBD1	CASSLRDRGPLPPYGYTF	TGTGCCAGCAGTCTCCGGGACAGGGGACCTTTGCCACCCTATGGCTACACCTTC
TRBV2	NA	TRBJ1-3	NA	CATTDRLLSGNTIYF	TGTGCCACCACGGACAGACTGCTCTCTGGAAACACCATATATTTT
TRBV11-3	many	TRBJ2-1	NA	CASSLERAADEQFF	TGTGCCAGCAGCTTAGAGCGCGCGGCGGATGAGCAGTTCTTC
TRBV28	once	TRBJ1-2	NA	CASSFQVGYTF	TGTGCCAGCAGTTTTCAGGTTGGCTACACCTTC
TRBV12-1	NA	TRBJ2-2	NA	CAKDGYTGELFF	TGTGCCAAAGACGGGTACACCGGGGAGCTGTTTTTT
TRBV5-1	few	TRBJ2-2	NA	CASSPTSGRELFF	TGCGCCAGCAGCCCAACAAGTGGCAGGGAGCTGTTTTTT
TRBV5-1	NA	TRBJ1-6	NA	CASSLAGVNSPLHF	TGCGCCAGCAGCTTGGCAGGGGTAAATTCACCCCTCCACTTT
TRBV10-3	NA	TRBJ1-1	NA	CAITMTGTAGGNTEAFF	TGTGCCATCACCATGACCGGGACGGCGGGAGGGAACACTGAAGCTTTCTTT
TRBV7-3	NA	TRBJ2-3	TRBD2	CASSSGLAGAADTQYF	TGTGCCAGCAGCTCGGGACTAGCGGGAGCGGCAGATACGCAGTATTTT
TRBV10-3	NA	TRBJ1-2	TRBD1	CAIRGGQGDYGYTF	TGTGCCATCAGGGGGGGACAGGGAGACTATGGCTACACCTTC
TRBV5-5	NA	TRBJ1-2	NA	CASGRDVSRTYGYTF	TGTGCCAGCGGGCGAGATGTCTCGCGAACCTATGGCTACACCTTC
TRBV5-1	few	TRBJ2-1	TRBD1	CASSPDRVLFF	TGCGCCAGCAGCCCGGACAGGGTTTTGTTCTTC
TRBV7-9	NA	TRBJ1-1	NA	CASSYEGTEAFF	TGTGCCAGCAGCTATGAGGGCACTGAAGCTTTCTTT
TRBV19	NA	TRBJ1-3	NA	CASSIVYGLLSGNTIYF	TGTGCCAGTAGTATAGTTTACGGGTTGCTCTCTGGAAACACCATATATTTT
TRBV5-1	NA	TRBJ2-1	TRBD2	CASSSSGLAGGEQFF	TGCGCCAGCAGCTCTTCGGGACTAGCGGGAGGGGAGCAGTTCTTC
TRBV7-8	NA	TRBJ2-3	TRBD2	CASSFPSGGPYGTDTQYF	TGTGCCAGCAGCTTCCCTTCGGGGGGGCCATATGGCACAGATACGCAGTATTTT
TRBV5-1	few	TRBJ2-7	TRBD1	CASSSTTGGAGRLYEQYF	TGCGCCAGCAGCTCCACTACAGGGGGCGCTGGGCGGTTGTACGAGCAGTACTTC
TRBV5-1	once	TRBJ1-2	NA	CASSLSRGGNYGYTF	TGCGCCAGCAGCTTGTCTAGGGGTGGGAACTATGGCTACACCTTC
TRBV27	NA	TRBJ1-4	NA	CASSLSTSTLSKLFF	TGTGCCAGCAGTTTATCTACCTCTACACTTAGCAAACTGTTTTTT
TRBV5-1	NA	TRBJ2-7	NA	CASSLDVGRGYEQYF	TGCGCCAGCAGCTTGGATGTGGGCCGGGGCTACGAGCAGTACTTC
TRBV14	NA	TRBJ2-1	TRBD2	CASSRGGAGYNEQFF	TGTGCCAGCAGCCGCGGGGGGGCGGGTTACAATGAGCAGTTCTTC
TRBV11-3	NA	TRBJ2-2	NA	CASSLDWAGGPGELFF	TGTGCCAGCAGCTTAGATTGGGCCGGGGGGCCCGGGGAGCTGTTTTTT
TRBV25-1	NA	TRBJ1-4	TRBD1	CASSEWGTVNEKLFF	TGTGCCAGCAGTGAATGGGGGACAGTTAATGAAAAACTGTTTTTT
TRBV19	once	TRBJ2-7	TRBD2	CASSTMVTSGSSYEQYF	TGTGCCAGTAGCACGATGGTGACTAGCGGGAGTTCCTACGAGCAGTACTTC
TRBV19	NA	TRBJ1-1	NA	CASKLGLKNTEAFF	TGTGCCAGTAAATTGGGACTTAAGAACACTGAAGCTTTCTTT
TRBV19	NA	TRBJ1-1	NA	CASSNRVGNTEAFF	TGTGCCAGTAGTAACAGGGTCGGGAACACTGAAGCTTTCTTT